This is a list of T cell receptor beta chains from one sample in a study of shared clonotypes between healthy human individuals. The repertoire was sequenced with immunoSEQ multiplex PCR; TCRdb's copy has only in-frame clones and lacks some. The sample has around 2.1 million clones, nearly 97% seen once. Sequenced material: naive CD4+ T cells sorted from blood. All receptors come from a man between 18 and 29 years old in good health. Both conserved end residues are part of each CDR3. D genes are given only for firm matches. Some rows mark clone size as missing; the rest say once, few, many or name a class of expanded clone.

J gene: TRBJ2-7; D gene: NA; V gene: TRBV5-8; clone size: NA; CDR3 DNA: TGTGCCAGCGTCCCCCGGTCGGGGGCCTACGAGCAGTACTTC; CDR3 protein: CASVPRSGAYEQYF
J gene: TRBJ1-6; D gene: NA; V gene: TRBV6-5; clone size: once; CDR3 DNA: TGTGCCAGCAGTTACGGTCCCTATAATTCACCCCTCCACTTT; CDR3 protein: CASSYGPYNSPLHF
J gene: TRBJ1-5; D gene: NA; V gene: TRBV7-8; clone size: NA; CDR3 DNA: TGTGCCAGCAGCTTAGTCGGAGGGGTTCAGCCCCAGCATTTT; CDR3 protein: CASSLVGGVQPQHF
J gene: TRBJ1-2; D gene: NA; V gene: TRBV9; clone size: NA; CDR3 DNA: TGTGCCAGCAGCGCGGGACACGTAGCTAACTATGGCTACACCTTC; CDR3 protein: CASSAGHVANYGYTF
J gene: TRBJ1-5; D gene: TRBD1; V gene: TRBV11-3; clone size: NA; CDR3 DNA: TGTGCCAGCAGCTCCCGACACGGGAAGGGGGCTCATTGCAATCAGCCCCAGCATTTT; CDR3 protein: CASSSRHGKGAHCNQPQHF
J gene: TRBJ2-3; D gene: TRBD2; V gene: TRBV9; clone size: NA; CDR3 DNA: TGTGCCAGCAGCCCCCAAGGACTAGCGGGGGGTCGCACAGATACGCAGTATTTT; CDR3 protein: CASSPQGLAGGRTDTQYF
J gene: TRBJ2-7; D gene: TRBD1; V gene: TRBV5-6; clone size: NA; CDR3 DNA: TGTGCCAGCAGCTCACGGGACAGGGGCCACGAGCAGTACTTC; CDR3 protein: CASSSRDRGHEQYF
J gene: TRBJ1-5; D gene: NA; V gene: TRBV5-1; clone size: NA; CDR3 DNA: TGCGCCAGCAGCTTGGGGACAGAAAATCAGCCCCAGCATTTT; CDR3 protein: CASSLGTENQPQHF
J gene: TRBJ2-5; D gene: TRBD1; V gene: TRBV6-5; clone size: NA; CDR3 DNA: TGTGCCAGCAGGATGGGACAGGGGGGTACCCAGTACTTC; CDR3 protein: CASRMGQGGTQYF
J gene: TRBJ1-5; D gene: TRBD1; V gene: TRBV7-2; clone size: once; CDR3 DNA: TGTGCCAGCAGCTTAGTGGACAGGATCGGCCAGCCCCAGCATTTT; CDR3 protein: CASSLVDRIGQPQHF
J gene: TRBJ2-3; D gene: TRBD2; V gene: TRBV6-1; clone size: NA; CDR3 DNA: TGTGCCACCTTCAGGGAGCGGGGGGGCACAGATACGCAGTATTTT; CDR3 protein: CATFRERGGTDTQYF
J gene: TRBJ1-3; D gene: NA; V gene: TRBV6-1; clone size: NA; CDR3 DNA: TGTGCCAGCACCGCACAGGGCTCTGGAAACACCATATATTTT; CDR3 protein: CASTAQGSGNTIYF
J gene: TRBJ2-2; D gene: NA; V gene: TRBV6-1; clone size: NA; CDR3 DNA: TGTGCCAGCAGTGCTCCGGGGACAAGTATATCCGGGGAGCTGTTTTTT; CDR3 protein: CASSAPGTSISGELFF
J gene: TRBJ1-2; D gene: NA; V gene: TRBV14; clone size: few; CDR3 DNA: TGTGCCAGCAGCCAAGACAGTGTGTTTGGCTACACCTTC; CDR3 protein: CASSQDSVFGYTF
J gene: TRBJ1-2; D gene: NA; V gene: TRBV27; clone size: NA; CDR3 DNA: TGTGCCAGCAGTTTGGGATTCCCTAAGATTGATAACTATGGCTACACCTTC; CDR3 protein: CASSLGFPKIDNYGYTF
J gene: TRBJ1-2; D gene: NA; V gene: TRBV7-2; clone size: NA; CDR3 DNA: TGTGCCAGCAGCTTAGGAGGGAGAGATGGCTACACCTTC; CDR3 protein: CASSLGGRDGYTF
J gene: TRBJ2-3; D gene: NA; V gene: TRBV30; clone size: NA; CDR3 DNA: TGTGCCTGGAACTCACAGGGGACTACCGATACGCAGTATTTT; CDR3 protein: CAWNSQGTTDTQYF
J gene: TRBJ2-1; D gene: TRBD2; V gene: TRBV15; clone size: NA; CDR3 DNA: TGTGCCACCAGCAGAGGTCCTAGCGGGAGTAGTGCTGAGCAGTTCTTC; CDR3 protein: CATSRGPSGSSAEQFF
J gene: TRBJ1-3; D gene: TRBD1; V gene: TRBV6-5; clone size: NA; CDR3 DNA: TGTGCCAGCAGTTACTCGACAGGGGGAAACACCATATATTTT; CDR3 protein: CASSYSTGGNTIYF
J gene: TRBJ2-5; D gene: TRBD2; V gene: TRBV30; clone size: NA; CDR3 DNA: TGTGCCTGGAGTGTAATAGGGACTAGCGGGGGGGCAGGAGAGACCCAGTACTTC; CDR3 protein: CAWSVIGTSGGAGETQYF
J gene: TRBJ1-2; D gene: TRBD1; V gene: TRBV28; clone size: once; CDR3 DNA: TGTGCCAGCAGTCTCGGACAGGGCCACCACTATGGCTACACCTTC; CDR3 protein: CASSLGQGHHYGYTF
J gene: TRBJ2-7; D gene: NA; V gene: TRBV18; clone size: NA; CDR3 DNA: TGTGCCAGCTCGCCCTTAGTGCAGTACTTC; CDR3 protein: CASSPLVQYF
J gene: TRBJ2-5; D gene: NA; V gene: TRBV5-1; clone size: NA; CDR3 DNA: TGCGCCAGCAGCTTGGGGATCCAAGAGACCCAGTACTTC; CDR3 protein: CASSLGIQETQYF
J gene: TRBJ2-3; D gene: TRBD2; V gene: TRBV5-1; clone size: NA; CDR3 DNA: TGCGCCAGCACCCCTAGCGGGGGAAAGGCAGATACGCAGTATTTT; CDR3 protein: CASTPSGGKADTQYF